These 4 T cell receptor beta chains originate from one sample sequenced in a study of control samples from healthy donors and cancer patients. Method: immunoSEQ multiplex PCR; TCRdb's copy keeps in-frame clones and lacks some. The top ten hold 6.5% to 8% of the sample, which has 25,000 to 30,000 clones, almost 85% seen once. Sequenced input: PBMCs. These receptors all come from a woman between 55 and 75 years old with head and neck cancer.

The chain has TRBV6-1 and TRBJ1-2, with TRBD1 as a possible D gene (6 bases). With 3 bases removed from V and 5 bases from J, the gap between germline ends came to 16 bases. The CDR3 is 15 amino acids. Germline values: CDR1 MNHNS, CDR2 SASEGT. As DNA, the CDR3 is TGTGCCAGCAGTGAGAAGTGGGGCGGACAGTATGGCTACACCTTC. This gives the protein CASSEKWGGQYGYTF.

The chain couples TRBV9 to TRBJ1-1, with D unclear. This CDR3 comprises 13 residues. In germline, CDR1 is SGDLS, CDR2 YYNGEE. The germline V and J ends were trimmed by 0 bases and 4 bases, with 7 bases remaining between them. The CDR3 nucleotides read TGTGCCAGCAGCGTAGAAACCTCCACTGAAGCTTTCTTT. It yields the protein CASSVETSTEAFF.

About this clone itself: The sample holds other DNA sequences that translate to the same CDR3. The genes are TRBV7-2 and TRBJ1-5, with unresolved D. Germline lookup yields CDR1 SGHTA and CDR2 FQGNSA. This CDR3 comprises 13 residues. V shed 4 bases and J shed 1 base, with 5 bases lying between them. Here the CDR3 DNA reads TGTGCCAGCAGCTCACAGAGCAATCAGCCCCAGCATTTT. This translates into CASSSQSNQPQHF.

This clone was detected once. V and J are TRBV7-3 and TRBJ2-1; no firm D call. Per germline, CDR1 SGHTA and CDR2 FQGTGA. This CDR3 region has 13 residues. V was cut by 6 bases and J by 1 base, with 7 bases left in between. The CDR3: CASSPGSYNEQFF. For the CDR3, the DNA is TGTGCCAGCAGTCCCGGATCCTACAATGAGCAGTTCTTC. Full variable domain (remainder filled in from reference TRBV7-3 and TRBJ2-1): GAGVSQTPSNKVTEKGKYVELRCDPISGHTALYWYRQSLGQGPEFLIYFQGTGAADDSGLPNDRFFAVRPEGSVSTLKIQRTERGDSAVYLCASSPGSYNEQFFGPGTRLTVL.